The sequence of this T cell receptor beta chain was determined in a study of tumor and adjacent non-tumor tissue in lung cancer. RNA was extracted from bulk tissue without any cell sorting. The normal lung tissue was taken more than 3 cm from the tumor edge. This clonotype was counted only a few times. Given a much more abundant clone one base away, this may be a read error. The library came from three nested PCR rounds adapted from ARM-PCR protocols. From the multiplex PCR reads, TCRdb called clonotypes with MiXCR, one entry per CDR3 protein. The sample yields tens of thousands of distinct CDR3 sequences, around two thirds seen once. Germline CDR1 MNHEY, CDR2 SVGAGI. The CDR3 runs to 12 residues.

V and J are TRBV6-5 and TRBJ2-1, with D maybe TRBD2 (5 bases). The TCR originated in a woman in her 50s with non-small cell lung cancer. Source material: distant non-tumor lung tissue. The CDR3 bases are TGTGCCAGCACTTACTACGAGGGTGAGCAGTTCTTC. This translates into CASTYYEGEQFF.